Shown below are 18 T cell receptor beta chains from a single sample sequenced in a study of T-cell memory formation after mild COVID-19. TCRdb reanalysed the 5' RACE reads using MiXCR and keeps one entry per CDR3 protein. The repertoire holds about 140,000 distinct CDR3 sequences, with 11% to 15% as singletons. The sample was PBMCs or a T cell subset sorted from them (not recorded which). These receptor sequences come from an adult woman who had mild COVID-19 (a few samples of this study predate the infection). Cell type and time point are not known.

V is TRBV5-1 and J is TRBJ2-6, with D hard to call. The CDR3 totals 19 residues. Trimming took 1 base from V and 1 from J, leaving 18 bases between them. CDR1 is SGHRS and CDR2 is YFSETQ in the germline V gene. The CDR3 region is CASSLSVVPAMSGANVLTF. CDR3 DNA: TGCGCCAGCAGCTTGTCGGTGGTTCCCGCGATGTCTGGGGCCAACGTCCTGACTTTC.

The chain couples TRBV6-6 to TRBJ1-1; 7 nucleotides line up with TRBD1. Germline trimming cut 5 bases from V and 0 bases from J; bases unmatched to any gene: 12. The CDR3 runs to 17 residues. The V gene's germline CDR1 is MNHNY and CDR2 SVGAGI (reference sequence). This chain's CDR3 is CASSPDPLDRLNTEAFF. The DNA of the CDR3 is TGTGCCAGCAGTCCCGACCCCCTGGACAGGTTGAACACTGAAGCTTTCTTT.

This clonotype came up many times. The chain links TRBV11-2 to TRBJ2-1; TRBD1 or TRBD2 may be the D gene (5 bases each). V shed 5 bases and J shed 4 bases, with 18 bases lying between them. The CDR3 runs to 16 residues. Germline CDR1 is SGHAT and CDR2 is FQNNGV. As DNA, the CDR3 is TGTGCCAGCAGCCCAATCACGGGGCAGGCATACAATGAGCAGTTCTTC. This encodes CASSPITGQAYNEQFF.

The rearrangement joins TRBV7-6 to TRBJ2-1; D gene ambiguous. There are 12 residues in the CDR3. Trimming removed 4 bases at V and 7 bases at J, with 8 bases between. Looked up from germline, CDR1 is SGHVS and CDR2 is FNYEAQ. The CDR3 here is CASSSLENEQFF. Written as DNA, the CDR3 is TGTGCCAGCAGCTCACTCGAAAATGAGCAGTTCTTC.

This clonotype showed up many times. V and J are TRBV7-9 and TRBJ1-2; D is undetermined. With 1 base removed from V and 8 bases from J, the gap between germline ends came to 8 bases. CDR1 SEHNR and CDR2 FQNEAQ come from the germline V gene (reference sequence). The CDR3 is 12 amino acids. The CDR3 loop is CASSLGGEGYTF. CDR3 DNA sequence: TGTGCCAGCAGCTTAGGGGGTGAAGGCTACACCTTC.

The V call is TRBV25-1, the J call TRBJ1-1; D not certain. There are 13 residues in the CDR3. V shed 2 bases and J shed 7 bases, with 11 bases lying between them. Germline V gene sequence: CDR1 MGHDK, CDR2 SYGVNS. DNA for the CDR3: TGTGCCAGCAGTGAAGGTGCGGCCGGTGAAGCTTTCTTT. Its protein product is CASSEGAAGEAFF.

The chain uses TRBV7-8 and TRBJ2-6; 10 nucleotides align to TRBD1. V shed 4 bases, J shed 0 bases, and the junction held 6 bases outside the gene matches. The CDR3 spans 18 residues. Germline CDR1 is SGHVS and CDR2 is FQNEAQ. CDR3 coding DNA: TGTGCCAGCAGCTCGCCGGGACAGGGGTACTCTGGGGCCAACGTCCTGACTTTC. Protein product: CASSSPGQGYSGANVLTF.

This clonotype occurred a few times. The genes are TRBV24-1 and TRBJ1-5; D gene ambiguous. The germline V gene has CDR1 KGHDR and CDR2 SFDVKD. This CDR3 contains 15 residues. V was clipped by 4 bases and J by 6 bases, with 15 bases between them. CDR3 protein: CATSDPTYGSQPQHF. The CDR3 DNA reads TGTGCCACCAGTGACCCCACCTACGGGAGTCAGCCCCAGCATTTT.

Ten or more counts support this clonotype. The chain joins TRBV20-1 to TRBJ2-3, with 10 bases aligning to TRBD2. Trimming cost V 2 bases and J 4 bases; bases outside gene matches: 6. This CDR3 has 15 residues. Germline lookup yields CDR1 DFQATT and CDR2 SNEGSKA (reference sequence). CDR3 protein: CSARNLAGAADTQYF. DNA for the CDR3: TGCAGTGCTAGAAATCTAGCGGGGGCCGCAGATACGCAGTATTTT.

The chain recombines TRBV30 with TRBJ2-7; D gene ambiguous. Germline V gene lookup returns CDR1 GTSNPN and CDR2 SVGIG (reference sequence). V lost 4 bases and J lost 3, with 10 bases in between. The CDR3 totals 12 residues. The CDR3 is CAWTSNGYEQYF. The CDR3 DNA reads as TGTGCCTGGACTTCGAATGGCTACGAGCAGTACTTC.

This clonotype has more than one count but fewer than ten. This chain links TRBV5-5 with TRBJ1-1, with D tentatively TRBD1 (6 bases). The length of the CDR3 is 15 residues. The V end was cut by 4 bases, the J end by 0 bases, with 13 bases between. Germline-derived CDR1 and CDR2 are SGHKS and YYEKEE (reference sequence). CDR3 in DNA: TGTGCCAGCAGCACAGGACAGTACATGAACACTGAAGCTTTCTTT. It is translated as CASSTGQYMNTEAFF.

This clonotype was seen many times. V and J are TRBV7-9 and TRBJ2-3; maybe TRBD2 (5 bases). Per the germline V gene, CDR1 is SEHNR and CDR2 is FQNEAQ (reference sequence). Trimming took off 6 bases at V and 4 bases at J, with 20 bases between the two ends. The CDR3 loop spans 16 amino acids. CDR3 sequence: CASRPNEDSSPDTQYF. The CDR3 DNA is TGTGCCAGCAGACCCAACGAGGACTCTTCCCCAGATACGCAGTATTTT.

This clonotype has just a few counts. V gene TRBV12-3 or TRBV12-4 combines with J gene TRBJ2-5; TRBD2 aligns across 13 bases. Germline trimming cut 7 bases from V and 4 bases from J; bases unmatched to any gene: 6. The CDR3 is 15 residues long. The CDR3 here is CASTRTSGSGETQYF. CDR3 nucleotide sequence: TGTGCCAGCACCAGGACTAGCGGGAGTGGAGAGACCCAGTACTTC.

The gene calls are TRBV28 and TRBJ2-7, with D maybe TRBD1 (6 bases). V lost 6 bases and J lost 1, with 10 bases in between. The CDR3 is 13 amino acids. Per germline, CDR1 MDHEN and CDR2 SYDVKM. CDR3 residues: CASRQGGSYEQYF. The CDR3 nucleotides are TGTGCCAGCAGACAGGGTGGGTCCTACGAGCAGTACTTC.

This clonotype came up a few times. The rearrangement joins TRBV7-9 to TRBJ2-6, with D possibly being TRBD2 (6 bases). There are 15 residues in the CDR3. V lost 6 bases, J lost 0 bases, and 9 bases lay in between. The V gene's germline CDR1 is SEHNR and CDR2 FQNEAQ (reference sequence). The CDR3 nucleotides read TGTGCCAGCAGTTGGGACTCCTCTGGGGCCAACGTCCTGACTTTC. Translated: CASSWDSSGANVLTF.

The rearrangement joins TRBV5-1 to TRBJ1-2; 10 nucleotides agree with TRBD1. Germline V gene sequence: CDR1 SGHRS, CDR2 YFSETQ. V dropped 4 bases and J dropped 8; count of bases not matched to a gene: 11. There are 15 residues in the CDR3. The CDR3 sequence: CASSPNRDRGGGYTF. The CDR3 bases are TGCGCCAGCAGCCCAAACCGGGACAGGGGTGGCGGCTACACCTTC. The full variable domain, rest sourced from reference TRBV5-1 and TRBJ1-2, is KAGVTQTPRYLIKTRGQQVTLSCSPISGHRSVSWYQQTPGQGLQFLFEYFSETQRNKGNFPGRFSGRQFSNSRSEMNVSTLELGDSALYLCASSPNRDRGGGYTFGSGTRLTVV.

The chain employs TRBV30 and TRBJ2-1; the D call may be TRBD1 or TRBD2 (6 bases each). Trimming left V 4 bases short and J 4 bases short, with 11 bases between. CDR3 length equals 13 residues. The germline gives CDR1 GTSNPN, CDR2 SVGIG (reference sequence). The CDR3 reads CAWTLGGYNEQFF. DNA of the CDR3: TGTGCCTGGACCCTAGGGGGGTACAATGAGCAGTTCTTC.

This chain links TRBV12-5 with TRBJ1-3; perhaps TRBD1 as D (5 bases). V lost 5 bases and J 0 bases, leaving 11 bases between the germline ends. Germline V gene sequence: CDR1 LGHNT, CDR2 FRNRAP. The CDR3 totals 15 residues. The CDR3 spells CASGQQESSGNTIYF. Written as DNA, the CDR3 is TGTGCTAGTGGTCAACAGGAGAGCTCTGGAAACACCATATATTTT.